The rows below give T cell receptor beta chains drawn from one sample of a study of molecular identifiers for immune sequencing clone quantification. One entry per CDR3 protein results from TCRdb running MiXCR on the PCR reads. The table shows roughly 320,000 distinct CDR3 sequences, with about 20% occurring only once. Sequencing was performed on naive CD8+ T cells from blood, with Jurkat cell RNA spiked in. The receptors were gathered from a human donor in good health. Some libraries in this study had Jurkat cell RNA spiked in. Both conserved end residues are part of each CDR3. D genes are given only for firm matches. Part of the rows lack a size; the others show once, few, many or a class for expanded clones.

TRBV6-1,TRBJ2-5,many,TRBD2,CASTLLAGPQETQYF,TGTGCCAGCACTTTACTAGCGGGACCACAAGAGACCCAGTACTTC
TRBV30,TRBJ2-7,-,-,CAWRARETYEQYF,TGTGCCTGGAGGGCCAGGGAAACCTACGAGCAGTACTTC
TRBV2,TRBJ2-3,many,-,CASSVQQGAISTDTQYF,TGTGCCAGCAGTGTTCAACAGGGAGCCATTAGCACAGATACGCAGTATTTT
TRBV6-5,TRBJ1-4,few,-,CASSLGVRANEKLFF,TGTGCCAGCAGTTTGGGGGTGAGGGCTAATGAAAAACTGTTTTTT
TRBV11-3,TRBJ1-1,few,-,CASSLMGHTEAFF,TGTGCCAGCAGCTTAATGGGGCACACTGAAGCTTTCTTT
TRBV5-5,TRBJ2-7,many,-,CASSLDSRIAYEQYF,TGTGCCAGCAGCTTGGACAGCAGGATCGCCTACGAGCAGTACTTC
TRBV5-8,TRBJ2-5,many,-,CASSFRPDRDQETQYF,TGTGCCAGCAGCTTCAGACCGGACAGAGACCAAGAGACCCAGTACTTC
TRBV19,TRBJ2-7,-,TRBD2,CASSPKTSGPTYEQYF,TGTGCCAGTAGTCCAAAGACTAGCGGGCCGACCTACGAGCAGTACTTC
TRBV27,TRBJ1-4,many,-,CASSQWDTNEKLFF,TGTGCCAGCAGTCAGTGGGATACTAATGAAAAACTGTTTTTT
TRBV27,TRBJ1-1,many,-,CASSLWAGDGVWEAFF,TGTGCCAGCAGTTTATGGGCAGGGGATGGCGTTTGGGAAGCTTTCTTT
TRBV7-9,TRBJ2-7,many,-,CASSLSVGTYEQYF,TGTGCCAGCAGCTTATCTGTAGGGACCTACGAGCAGTACTTC
TRBV4-1,TRBJ1-1,many,-,CASSQTWADTEAFF,TGCGCCAGCAGCCAAACATGGGCGGACACTGAAGCTTTCTTT
TRBV10-3,TRBJ2-5,-,-,CAISDPTGRETQYF,TGTGCCATCAGTGACCCGACAGGGAGGGAGACCCAGTACTTC
TRBV27,TRBJ1-2,many,-,CASSPGQSSYGYTF,TGTGCCAGCAGTCCCGGACAGAGCAGCTATGGCTACACCTTC
TRBV6-2/TRBV6-3,TRBJ1-2,-,-,CASSQTDYSYGYTF,TGTGCCAGCAGTCAAACAGACTACTCTTATGGCTACACCTTC
TRBV29-1,TRBJ2-7,many,TRBD1,CSAAGTGLGGEQYF,TGCAGCGCCGCCGGGACAGGGTTGGGGGGCGAGCAGTACTTC
TRBV5-6,TRBJ2-7,many,-,CASSLRITGYEQYF,TGTGCCAGCAGCTTGCGCATAACGGGGTACGAGCAGTACTTC
TRBV7-9,TRBJ1-1,-,TRBD1,CASSTQGDGTEAFF,TGTGCCAGCAGCACACAGGGGGATGGTACTGAAGCTTTCTTT
TRBV30,TRBJ2-2,many,TRBD2,CAWSDGGGTGELFF,TGTGCCTGGAGTGACGGCGGGGGCACCGGGGAGCTGTTTTTT
TRBV18,TRBJ2-6,many,TRBD1,CASSRDRVSGANVLTF,TGTGCCAGCTCACGAGACAGGGTCTCTGGGGCCAACGTCCTGACTTTC
TRBV11-2,TRBJ2-4,many,-,CASSFAGDRAKNIQYF,TGTGCCAGCAGCTTCGCGGGGGACAGAGCCAAAAACATTCAGTACTTC
TRBV9,TRBJ2-3,-,-,CASSVEGQSLTDTQYF,TGTGCCAGCAGCGTAGAGGGACAAAGCCTCACAGATACGCAGTATTTT
TRBV27,TRBJ2-7,-,TRBD1,CASSPGTGGHEQYF,TGTGCCAGCAGTCCCGGGACAGGGGGACACGAGCAGTACTTC
TRBV7-9,TRBJ2-1,-,TRBD2,CASSATSWSHNEQFF,TGTGCCAGCAGCGCGACTAGCTGGTCCCACAATGAGCAGTTCTTC
TRBV7-8,TRBJ1-6,-,-,CASSLRASSYNSPLHF,TGTGCCAGCAGCCTCAGGGCTAGTTCCTATAATTCACCCCTCCACTTT
TRBV5-1,TRBJ1-1,-,-,CASSSASMPNTEAFF,TGCGCCAGCAGCTCGGCTAGTATGCCGAACACTGAAGCTTTCTTT
TRBV7-9,TRBJ2-7,many,-,CASSLTLQPYEQYF,TGTGCCAGCAGCTTAACTTTACAGCCCTACGAGCAGTACTTC
TRBV7-9,TRBJ2-5,many,TRBD2,CASSPGLAETQYF,TGTGCCAGCAGCCCGGGACTAGCAGAGACCCAGTACTTC
TRBV27,TRBJ1-2,-,TRBD1,CASSFSGTGWGDGYTF,TGTGCCAGCAGTTTTTCCGGGACAGGGTGGGGTGATGGCTACACCTTC